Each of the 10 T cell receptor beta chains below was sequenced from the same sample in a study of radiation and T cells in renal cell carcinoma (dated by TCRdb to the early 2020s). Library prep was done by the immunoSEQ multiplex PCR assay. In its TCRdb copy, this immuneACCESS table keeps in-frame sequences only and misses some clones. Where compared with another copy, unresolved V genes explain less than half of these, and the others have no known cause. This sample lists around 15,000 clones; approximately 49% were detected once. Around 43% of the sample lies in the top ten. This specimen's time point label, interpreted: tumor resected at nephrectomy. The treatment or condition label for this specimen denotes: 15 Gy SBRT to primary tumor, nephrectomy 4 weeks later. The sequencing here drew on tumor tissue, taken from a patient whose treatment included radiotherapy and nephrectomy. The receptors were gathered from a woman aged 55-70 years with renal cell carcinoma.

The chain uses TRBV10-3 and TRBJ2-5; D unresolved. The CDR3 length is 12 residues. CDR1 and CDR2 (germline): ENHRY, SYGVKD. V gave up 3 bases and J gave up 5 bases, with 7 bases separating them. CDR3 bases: TGTGCCATCAGTGACAGTCGGGAGACCCAGTACTTC. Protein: CAISDSRETQYF.

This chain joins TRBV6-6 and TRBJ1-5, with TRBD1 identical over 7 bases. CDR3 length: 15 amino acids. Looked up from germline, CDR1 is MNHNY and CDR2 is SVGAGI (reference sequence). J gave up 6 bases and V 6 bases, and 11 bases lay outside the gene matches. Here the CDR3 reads CASSPPGQRAQPQHF. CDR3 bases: TGTGCCAGCAGCCCACCGGGACAGAGAGCTCAGCCCCAGCATTTT.

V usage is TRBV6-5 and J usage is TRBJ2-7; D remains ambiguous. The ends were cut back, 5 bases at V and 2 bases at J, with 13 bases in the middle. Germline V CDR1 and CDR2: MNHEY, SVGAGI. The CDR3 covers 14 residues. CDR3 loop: CASSDTTQTYEQYF. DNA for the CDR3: TGTGCCAGCAGTGATACGACACAAACCTACGAGCAGTACTTC.

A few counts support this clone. The CDR3 region has the DNA TGTGCCAGCAGTGAAGGGCTGGCAGATGGCTACACCTTC. It is translated as CASSEGLADGYTF. V usage is TRBV2 and J usage is TRBJ1-2; D is ambiguous. This CDR3 has 13 amino acids. Germline CDR1 is SNHLY and CDR2 is FYNNEI. V lost 1 base and J 6 bases, leaving 9 bases between the germline ends.

CDR3: CASSATSGTANYGYTF. The CDR3 DNA is TGTGCCAGCAGTGCCACTAGCGGGACAGCTAACTATGGCTACACCTTC. The V call is TRBV6-1, the J call TRBJ1-2; TRBD1 aligns across 7 bases. The CDR3 has 16 amino acids. Germline-derived CDR1 and CDR2 are MNHNS and SASEGT. J gave up 0 bases and V 4 bases, and 8 bases lay outside the gene matches.

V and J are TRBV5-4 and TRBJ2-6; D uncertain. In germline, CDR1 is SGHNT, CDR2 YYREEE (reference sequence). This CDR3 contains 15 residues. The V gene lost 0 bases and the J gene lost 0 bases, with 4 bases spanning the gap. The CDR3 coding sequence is TGTGCCAGCAGCTTGGTCGGCTCTGGGGCCAACGTCCTGACTTTC. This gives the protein CASSLVGSGANVLTF.

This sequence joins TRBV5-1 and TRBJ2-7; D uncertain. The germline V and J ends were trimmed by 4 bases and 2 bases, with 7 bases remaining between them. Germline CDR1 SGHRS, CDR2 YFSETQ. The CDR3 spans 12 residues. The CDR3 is CASSNGPYEQYF. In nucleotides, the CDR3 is TGCGCCAGCAGCAACGGACCCTACGAGCAGTACTTC.

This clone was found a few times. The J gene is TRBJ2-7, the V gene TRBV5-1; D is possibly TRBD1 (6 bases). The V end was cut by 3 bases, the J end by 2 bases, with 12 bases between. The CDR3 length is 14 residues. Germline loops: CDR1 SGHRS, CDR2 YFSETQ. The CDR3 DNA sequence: TGCGCCAGCAGCTGGAGGACAGATCCCTACGAGCAGTACTTC. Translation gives CASSWRTDPYEQYF.

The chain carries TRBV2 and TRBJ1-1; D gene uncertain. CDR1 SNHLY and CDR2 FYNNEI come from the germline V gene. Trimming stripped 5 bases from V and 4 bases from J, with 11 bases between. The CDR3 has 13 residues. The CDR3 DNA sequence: TGTGCCAGCAGTATCGGTGGGAGCACTGAAGCTTTCTTT. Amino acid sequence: CASSIGGSTEAFF.

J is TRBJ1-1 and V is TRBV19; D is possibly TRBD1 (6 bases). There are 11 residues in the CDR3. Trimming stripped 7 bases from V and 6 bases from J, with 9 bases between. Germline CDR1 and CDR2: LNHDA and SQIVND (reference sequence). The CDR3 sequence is CASMQGSEAFF. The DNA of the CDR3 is TGTGCCAGTATGCAGGGGTCTGAAGCTTTCTTT.